Following are 25 T cell receptor beta chains from one sample sequenced in a study of tumor-infiltrating lymphocytes in primary liver carcinoma. TCR beta cDNA was prepared out of around 460 ng total RNA by means of a constant-region primer. A slightly modified ARM-PCR protocol with three nested multiplex PCR rounds produced these TCR beta libraries. The first two PCR rounds, approximately 10 cycles each, used TRBV1-TRBV30 forward primers and a C-beta reverse primer. One entry per CDR3 protein, called by TCRdb with MiXCR from the multiplex PCR reads. The sample has under 200,000 distinct CDR3 sequences; 65% are singletons. Germline DNA was also extracted, with blood RNA taken from unsorted whole blood. Sequencing was performed on peripheral blood. The receptors come from a woman aged 55-69 years with primary liver carcinoma and hepatitis B virus infection.

As for this clonotype: The germline gene is not matched at one end of the junction; a read error may be the cause. The rearrangement links TRBV14 to TRBJ2-6; possibly TRBD1 for D (6 bases). The CDR3 is 19 residues long. Germline assignment: CDR1 SGHDN and CDR2 FVKESK. The CDR3 nucleotides are TGTGCCAGCAGCCCACGATGGACAGTGCTCCTTTCTGGGGCCAATGTCCTGACTTTC. Translation gives CASSPRWTVLLSGANVLTF. The complete variable domain, with remaining parts taken from reference TRBV14 and TRBJ2-6, reads EAGVTQFPSHSVIEKGQTVTLRCDPISGHDNLYWYRRVMGKEIKFLLHFVKESKQDESGMPNNRFLAERTGGTYSTLKVQPAELEDSGVYFCASSPRWTVLLSGANVLTFGAGSRLTVL.

For this clonotype: A much larger clone lies a single base off, so this may be a read error. The V gene is TRBV6-1, the J gene TRBJ1-1, with D unresolved. Trimming left V 0 bases short and J 3 bases short, with 8 bases between. Germline values: CDR1 MNHNS, CDR2 SASEGT. There are 14 residues in the CDR3. The chain's CDR3 is CASSEAQKYTEAFF. As DNA, the CDR3 is TGTGCCAGCAGTGAAGCCCAGAAGTACACTGAAGCTTTCTTT.

At least ten counts were recorded for this clonotype. The V gene is TRBV6-1, the J gene TRBJ1-5, with D possibly TRBD1 on 5 matching bases. CDR1 and CDR2 from the germline V gene are MNHNS and SASEGT. The CDR3 contains 13 residues. Trimming cost V 4 bases and J 5 bases, with 9 bases left between them. Written as DNA, the CDR3 is TGTGCCAGCAGTGCCAGGGCGCATCAGCCCCAGCATTTT. Translating gives CASSARAHQPQHF.

Here the CDR3 DNA reads TGCGCCAGCAGCTTGGAAGTGGTGGGGGCCAAAAACATTCAGTACTTC. Translated, it gives CASSLEVVGAKNIQYF. The chain has TRBV5-1 and TRBJ2-4; the D is unclear. Germline V gives CDR1 SGHRS, CDR2 YFSETQ. V lost 0 bases, J lost 1 base, and 11 bases lay in between. The CDR3 totals 16 residues.

Remarks on this clonotype: This clone may be a read error of a much larger clone one base away. The rearrangement links TRBV4-1 to TRBJ2-2; D may be TRBD2 (6 bases). CDR3 length: 15 amino acids. CDR1 MGHRA and CDR2 YSYEKL come from the germline V gene. CDR3 sequence: CASSQPTTPRGELLF. The CDR3 region has the DNA TGCGCCAGCAGCCAACCTACCACCCCCCGCGGGGAGCTGTTATTT.

V is TRBV10-3 and J is TRBJ2-1, with 7 bases that match TRBD1. The CDR3 spans 13 residues. The ends lost 7 bases at V and 8 bases at J; junction bases unmatched: 8. Germline CDR1 and CDR2: ENHRY and SYGVKD. The CDR3 sequence: CAIIVTGYDEQFF. The DNA for the CDR3 is TGTGCCATCATAGTGACAGGGTACGATGAGCAGTTCTTC.

A word on this clonotype: The germline gene is not matched at one end of the junction; a read error may be the cause. The chain carries TRBV11-2 and TRBJ2-2; TRBD1 agrees at 9 bases. Germline V gene sequence: CDR1 SGHAT, CDR2 FQNNGV. The CDR3 consists of 13 residues. CDR3 bases: TGTGCCAGGAGCTTAGATAGGACAGGGGAGCTGCTTTTT. Its protein product is CARSLDRTGELLF.

The table lists this clonotype with a count of one. The conserved final phenylalanine or tryptophan is absent from the CDR3, which likely points to a read error. V is TRBV11-3 and J is TRBJ2-7; D not certain. Deletions cut 5 bases from V and 4 bases from J, with 15 bases between. The germline CDR1 and CDR2 sequences are SGHNT and YENEEA. This CDR3 has 14 amino acids. CDR3 nucleotide sequence: TGTGCCAGCAGCCTCCATGGGAAAACATACGAGCAGTACCTT. This gives the protein CASSLHGKTYEQYL.

Regarding this clonotype: This may be a read error: a much more frequent sequence differs by one nucleotide. The conserved phenylalanine or tryptophan is not found at the CDR3 terminus, so this likely reflects a read error. The DNA is omitted, as the CDR3 cannot be located on it reliably, and the CDR3 follows TCRdb's listing. The chain uses TRBV21-1 and TRBJ2-7; TRBD1, the table's D call, lacks a check against the DNA. TRBV21-1 is termed a pseudogene. The CDR3 is 14 residues long, counting both termini. The CDR3 is CASSKATGGYEQYL.

V and J are TRBV6-2 or TRBV6-3 and TRBJ2-3; D is unclear. V dropped 6 bases and J dropped 6 bases, with 10 bases sitting between them. The CDR3 has 12 amino acids. Per germline, CDR1 MNHEY and CDR2 SVGEGT. The CDR3 DNA reads as TGTGCCAGCAGGCCCCCTGCGGATACGCAGTATTTT. Translated: CASRPPADTQYF.

This clonotype was observed many times. The chain combines TRBV11-2 with TRBJ1-2; no reliable D call. V was clipped by 3 bases and J by 6 bases, with 14 bases between them. This CDR3 spans 14 amino acids. CDR1 SGHAT and CDR2 FQNNGV come from the germline V gene. The chain's CDR3 is CASSFNTVKDGYTF. CDR3 coding DNA: TGTGCCAGCAGCTTTAACACAGTGAAGGATGGCTACACCTTC.

Only one count was recorded for this clonotype. The chain is built from TRBV11-2 and TRBJ2-5, with TRBD2 matching 9 bases. The CDR3 extends over 17 amino acids. The germline V gene encodes CDR1 SGHAT and CDR2 FQNNGV. After removal of 7 bases from V and 5 bases from J, the junction contained 17 bases not matched to a gene. CDR3 protein: CASNVSLNSGSRETQYF. The DNA of the CDR3 is TGTGCCAGCAACGTCTCGTTGAATAGCGGGAGTAGGGAGACCCAGTACTTC.

The J gene is TRBJ2-1, the V gene TRBV11-2; D is unresolved. This CDR3 has 13 residues. V lost 4 bases and J 8 bases, leaving 12 bases between the germline ends. In germline, CDR1 is SGHAT, CDR2 FQNNGV. CDR3 bases: TGTGCCAGCAGCTGGGCAGTATGGGATGAGCAGTTCTTC. Amino acid sequence: CASSWAVWDEQFF.

This clonotype has more than one count but fewer than ten. V gene TRBV28 combines with J gene TRBJ2-2; D gene uncertain. Germline-derived CDR1 and CDR2 are MDHEN and SYDVKM. The CDR3 spans 15 residues. V lost 5 bases, J lost 0 bases, and 10 bases lay in between. The chain's CDR3 is CASSELGTNTGELFF. The CDR3 DNA sequence: TGTGCCAGCAGTGAGTTGGGAACGAACACCGGGGAGCTGTTTTTT. The full variable domain, in which reference TRBV28 and TRBJ2-2 provide the parts outside the CDR3, is DVKVTQSSRYLVKRTGEKVFLECVQDMDHENMFWYRQDPGLGLRLIYFSYDVKMKEKGDIPEGYSVSREKKERFSLILESASTNQTSMYLCASSELGTNTGELFFGEGSRLTVL.

Worth noting for this clonotype: A much larger clonotype is one base distant, so this may be a read error. The rearrangement links TRBV13 to TRBJ2-7, with a tentative D call TRBD2 (6 bases). Trimming removed 2 bases from V and 0 bases from J, with 8 bases in between. This CDR3 has 14 residues. Germline V lookup: CDR1 PRHDT, CDR2 FYEKMQ (reference sequence). The CDR3 spells CASSLNGSSYEQYF. The DNA of the CDR3 is TGTGCCAGCAGCTTAAACGGGAGCTCCTACGAGCAGTACTTC.

This chain links TRBV12-3 or TRBV12-4 with TRBJ2-5, with 8 bases matching TRBD2. This CDR3 has 16 residues. V trimming: 6 bases; J trimming: 5 bases; junction bases outside the gene matches: 14. The CDR3 bases are TGTGCCAGCAGCCCCGGGACTAGTGGCACTGATGAGACCCAGTACTTC. This codes for CASSPGTSGTDETQYF.

This clonotype was recorded once. Lacking the conserved final phenylalanine or tryptophan, this CDR3 likely reflects a read error. The chain recombines TRBV19 with TRBJ1-1; D unclear. Trimming took 3 bases from V and 5 from J, leaving 13 bases between them. The CDR3 is made up of 14 amino acids. The germline gives CDR1 LNHDA, CDR2 SQIVND (reference sequence). For the CDR3, the DNA is TGTGCCAGTAGTATCGCTTTCGGGGAGACTGAAGCTTTCCTT. This gives the protein CASSIAFGETEAFL.

In its sample, this clonotype was seen many times. The genes are TRBV29-1 and TRBJ2-1, with a possible D match to TRBD2 (5 bases). CDR3 length: 14 residues. V gave up 4 bases and J gave up 5 bases, with 15 bases separating them. Germline CDR1 SQVTM, CDR2 ANQGSEA. CDR3 coding DNA: TGCAGCGTTGCGAGTGGGAGAATCCACAATGAGCAGTTCTTC. Amino acid sequence: CSVASGRIHNEQFF.

As to this clonotype: The junction and the germline gene differ at one end; a read error may be behind it. The chain couples TRBV12-3 or TRBV12-4 to TRBJ2-3, with D tentatively TRBD2 (6 bases). The CDR3 totals 16 residues. CDR3: CGSSLGLAGGTDTQYF. The CDR3 region has the DNA TGTGGCAGCAGTTTAGGCCTAGCAGGAGGGACAGATACGCAGTATTTT.

On this clonotype itself: This CDR3 fails to terminate in the conserved phenylalanine or tryptophan, so it likely reflects a read error. The chain recombines TRBV5-5 with TRBJ2-5, with D perhaps being TRBD1 or TRBD2 (5 bases each). The CDR3 spans 15 residues. Germline V gene sequence: CDR1 SGHKS, CDR2 YYEKEE (reference sequence). Trimming took off 3 bases at V and 3 bases at J, with 15 bases between the two ends. This chain's CDR3 is CASSSGTMGEETQYL. DNA for the CDR3: TGTGCCAGCAGCTCTGGGACCATGGGGGAAGAGACCCAGTACCTC.

Concerning this clonotype itself: Just one base apart from a much larger clone, this may be a read error. The rearrangement joins TRBV6-2 or TRBV6-3 to TRBJ2-7; 8 nucleotides match TRBD1. Germline V gene lookup returns CDR1 MNHEY and CDR2 SVGEGT. The CDR3 loop spans 14 amino acids. J was trimmed by 2 bases and V by 10 bases; bases with no gene match: 10. CDR3 protein: CANIKDRAAYEQYF. The CDR3, as DNA: TGTGCCAACATTAAGGACAGGGCGGCCTACGAGCAGTACTTC.

Points on this clonotype: A single base separates this from a much larger clone, so it may be a read error. The chain links TRBV6-2 or TRBV6-3 to TRBJ1-5, with D uncertain. Germline V gives CDR1 MNHEY, CDR2 SVGEGT. The CDR3 is 14 amino acids. Trimming cost V 2 bases and J 3 bases, with 8 bases left between them. CDR3 in amino acids: CASSYEVNNQPQHF. The DNA of the CDR3 is TGTGCCAGCAGTTACGAAGTTAACAATCAGCCCCAGCATTTT.

As for this clonotype: Germline and junction disagree at one end, which may indicate a read error. The chain is built from TRBV11-3 and TRBJ2-2, with 8 bases lining up with TRBD2. Germline V gene data show CDR1 as SGHNT and CDR2 as YENEEA. The CDR3 length is 16 residues. The CDR3 loop reads CASILRTSYNTWELFF. CDR3 in DNA: TGTGCCAGCATCCTGAGGACTAGCTACAACACCTGGGAGCTGTTTTTT.

The CDR3 DNA reads TGTGCCAGCAGCCGGATAAACTTCAGGGGAAATGAGCAGTTCTTC. Encoded protein: CASSRINFRGNEQFF. The V and J genes are TRBV11-2 and TRBJ2-1, with D possibly being TRBD1 (6 bases). The CDR3 runs 15 residues. Looked up from germline, CDR1 is SGHAT and CDR2 is FQNNGV. Deletions cut 5 bases from V and 7 bases from J, with 18 bases between. The variable domain in full, completed from reference TRBV11-2 and TRBJ2-1, reads EAGVAQSPRYKIIEKRQSVAFWCNPISGHATLYWYQQILGQGPKLLIQFQNNGVVDDSQLPKDRFSAERLKGVDSTLKIQPAKLEDSAVYLCASSRINFRGNEQFFGPGTRLTVL.

Comments on this clonotype: A single base separates this from a much larger clone, so it may be a read error. The CDR3 sequence: CASTQGNIEAFF. The CDR3 region has the DNA TGTGCCAGCACCCAGGGGAACATTGAAGCTTTCTTT. The chain couples TRBV6-2 or TRBV6-3 to TRBJ1-1; possible D gene TRBD1, 6 bases. The V gene's germline CDR1 is MNHEY and CDR2 SVGEGT. The CDR3 is 12 amino acids.